This T cell receptor (beta chain) originates from a study of blood T cell repertoires in COVID-19. Across the study: T cells, B-cell-depleted T cells, or PBMCs supplied cDNA or gDNA.

Original processing methods: How many nucleated cells were present was estimated from reference gene primer amplification. Sequenced by immunoSEQ multiplex PCR; TCRdb stores in-frame clones only, minus some. V, J and clone size are taken as reported in that table, and D and trimming were inferred from the DNA itself. The profile covers 7,500 to 8,000 clones, with about 84% appearing a single time and about 16% taken by the ten largest. The V gene's germline CDR1 is MNHEY and CDR2 SVGEGT. The V end was cut by 2 bases, the J end by 6 bases, with 12 bases between. The CDR3 runs 14 residues. The sequenced sample was peripheral blood. The rearrangement uses TRBV6-2 or TRBV6-3 and TRBJ2-3; D is possibly TRBD2 (5 bases). The receptor's source is an older woman with active COVID-19. The CDR3 sequence: CASSYAGGQDTQYF. The CDR3 DNA reads as TGTGCCAGCAGTTACGCGGGTGGCCAGGATACGCAGTATTTT.